One and the same sample provided the 23 T cell receptor beta chains below, sequenced in a study of blood T cell repertoires in COVID-19. Assay: immunoSEQ multiplex PCR; the TCRdb copy retains only in-frame clones and omits some. The sample lists hundreds of thousands of clones; about nine tenths were seen once. The source material was PBMCs or T cells enriched from blood (not recorded which). These receptors all stem from a woman aged 45 to 65 in a cohort exposed to, infected with or recovered from COVID-19 (not recorded which).

CDR3 loop: CASSQEVDRARTDTQYF. The CDR3 DNA sequence: TGCGCCAGCAGCCAAGAGGTAGACAGAGCACGCACAGATACGCAGTATTTT. The gene calls are TRBV4-3 and TRBJ2-3; a possible D gene is TRBD1 (5 bases). This CDR3 has 17 amino acids. Germline V gene data show CDR1 as LGHNA and CDR2 as YSLEER. V lost 0 bases and J lost 1, with 14 bases in between.

The CDR3 sequence is CASSLVSGGQETQYF. The DNA for the CDR3 is TGTGCCAGCAGCTTAGTTAGCGGGGGGCAAGAGACCCAGTACTTC. V gene TRBV7-6 combines with J gene TRBJ2-5, with 10 bases aligning to TRBD2. This CDR3 has 15 amino acids. V was pared by 1 base and J by 2 bases, with 1 base of the junction left unmatched. Germline CDR1 is SGHVS and CDR2 is FNYEAQ. The full variable domain, its missing parts supplied by reference TRBV7-6 and TRBJ2-5, is GAGVSQSPRYKVTKRGQDVALRCDPISGHVSLYWYRQALGQGPEFLTYFNYEAQQDKSGLPNDRFSAERPEGSISTLTIQRTEQRDSAMYRCASSLVSGGQETQYFGPGTRLLVL.

The CDR3 loop is CASSDRLKSWDTEAFF. The DNA for the CDR3 is TGTGCCAGCAGTGACCGACTCAAGTCGTGGGACACTGAAGCTTTCTTT. The rearrangement links TRBV2 to TRBJ1-1; unclear D gene. V was trimmed by 3 bases and J by 3 bases, leaving 17 bases between them. CDR3 size: 16 residues. CDR1 and CDR2 (germline): SNHLY, FYNNEI.

The chain uses TRBV5-6 and TRBJ2-7; 7 nucleotides line up with TRBD1. Trimming removed 0 bases from V and 5 bases from J; junction bases left unmatched: 8. The CDR3 loop spans 15 amino acids. Per germline, CDR1 SGHDT and CDR2 YYEEEE. In nucleotides, the CDR3 is TGTGCCAGCAGCTTGGAGGGACAGCAAAGGAACGAGCAGTACTTC. It specifies CASSLEGQQRNEQYF.

V and J are TRBV2 and TRBJ1-1; 7 nucleotides match TRBD1. The CDR3 loop spans 14 amino acids. The germline V gene has CDR1 SNHLY and CDR2 FYNNEI. V lost 6 bases and J lost 5; bases outside the gene matches: 9. CDR3 amino acids: CASRDHRDSTEAFF. The CDR3 DNA is TGTGCCAGCAGAGACCACCGGGACAGTACTGAAGCTTTCTTT.

V gene TRBV4-2 combines with J gene TRBJ2-3, with 9 bases that match TRBD2. The V gene's germline CDR1 is LGHNA and CDR2 YNFKEQ. J gave up 2 bases and V 0 bases, and 6 bases lay outside the gene matches. This CDR3 is 17 amino acids long. CDR3 in amino acids: CASSQEVGGGATDTQYF. In DNA form, the CDR3 reads TGTGCCAGCAGCCAAGAAGTGGGCGGGGGGGCCACAGATACGCAGTATTTT.

The CDR3, as DNA: TGTGCCAGCTCACCGGACAGGGATGGGGCTTTCTTT. Translated: CASSPDRDGAFF. This rearrangement joins TRBV18 to TRBJ1-1; 8 bases are a match to TRBD1. This CDR3 has 12 amino acids. Trimming cost V 3 bases and J 11 bases; bases outside gene matches: 5. From germline, CDR1 is KGHSH and CDR2 LQKENI.

This clone was seen just once. This chain connects TRBV19 to TRBJ2-4; D possibly corresponds to TRBD1 (5 bases). This CDR3 comprises 15 residues. Trimming removed 5 bases at V and 0 bases at J, with 11 bases between. Germline CDR1 LNHDA, CDR2 SQIVND (reference sequence). The CDR3 here is CASSPKGLAKNIQYF. The CDR3 DNA sequence: TGTGCCAGTAGTCCTAAGGGGTTAGCCAAAAACATTCAGTACTTC.

This clone was counted only a few times. The same CDR3 is also encoded by other DNA sequences in this sample. V gene TRBV18 combines with J gene TRBJ2-2, with D maybe TRBD1 (5 bases). The V end lost 3 bases, the J end lost 1 base, and 6 bases lay between the germline ends. The CDR3 loop spans 14 amino acids. The V gene's germline CDR1 is KGHSH and CDR2 LQKENI. CDR3: CASSPGQNTGELFF. The CDR3 DNA sequence: TGTGCCAGCTCACCCGGACAGAACACCGGGGAGCTGTTTTTT.

This sequence joins TRBV4-2 and TRBJ2-5; TRBD1 agrees at 11 bases. CDR3 size: 15 residues. V shed 4 bases, J shed 3 bases, and the junction held 4 bases outside the gene matches. The germline CDR1 and CDR2 sequences are LGHNA and YNFKEQ. The CDR3 nucleotides are TGTGCCAGCAGCCCGGGACAGGGGGATGAAGAGACCCAGTACTTC. Translation: CASSPGQGDEETQYF.

J is TRBJ2-1 and V is TRBV7-9; possibly TRBD1 for D (6 bases). Germline-derived CDR1 and CDR2 are SEHNR and FQNEAQ (reference sequence). The CDR3 totals 15 residues. V was trimmed by 4 bases and J by 7 bases, leaving 17 bases between them. The CDR3 protein is CASSSRTADGNEQFF. CDR3 nucleotides: TGTGCCAGCAGCTCCCGGACAGCCGATGGGAATGAGCAGTTCTTC.

The chain is built from TRBV20-1 and TRBJ2-2; D not resolved. CDR1 DFQATT and CDR2 SNEGSKA come from the germline V gene (reference sequence). This CDR3 has 11 residues. V was trimmed by 5 bases and J by 3 bases, leaving 4 bases between them. The CDR3 protein is CSAFYTGELFF. For the CDR3, the DNA is TGCAGTGCTTTCTACACCGGGGAGCTGTTTTTT.

Worth noting for this clone: One end of the junction fails to match germline, which may point to a read error. CDR3 residues: CATSRVADTQYF. The CDR3 nucleotides read TGTGCCACCAGTAGAGTAGCAGATACGCAGTATTTT. The chain links TRBV15 to TRBJ2-3, with D hard to call. The germline gives CDR1 LNHNV, CDR2 YYDKDF (reference sequence). The length of the CDR3 is 12 residues.

CDR3 nucleotides: TGTGCCAGCTCACCAACGGGACGCGACAGGAGCACCGGGGAGCTGTTTTTT. It encodes CASSPTGRDRSTGELFF. This chain connects TRBV18 to TRBJ2-2, with D maybe TRBD1 (6 bases). Per the germline V gene, CDR1 is KGHSH and CDR2 is LQKENI. V shed 2 bases and J shed 4 bases, with 17 bases lying between them. This CDR3 spans 17 amino acids.

The CDR3, as DNA: TGTGCCAGCACCTCCGCTAGCGGGGGCACAGATACGCAGTATTTT. This codes for CASTSASGGTDTQYF. The rearrangement joins TRBV7-9 to TRBJ2-3; 9 bases align to TRBD2. Germline loops: CDR1 SEHNR, CDR2 FQNEAQ (reference sequence). Germline trimming cut 7 bases from V and 1 base from J; bases unmatched to any gene: 6. CDR3 length equals 15 residues.

The rearrangement uses TRBV9 and TRBJ2-3, with 11 bases identical to TRBD2. Unmatched junction bases numbered 9, after V lost 2 bases and J lost 4 bases. The CDR3 consists of 17 residues. CDR1 and CDR2 (germline): SGDLS, YYNGEE. CDR3 DNA: TGTGCCAGCAGCGTCCTACATAGCGGGGGGGTGCCAGATACGCAGTATTTT. Translation: CASSVLHSGGVPDTQYF.

The V gene is TRBV5-1, the J gene TRBJ2-7; no reliable D call. With 4 bases removed from V and 3 bases from J, the gap between germline ends came to 11 bases. Per germline, CDR1 SGHRS and CDR2 YFSETQ. The CDR3 totals 13 residues. CDR3 region: CASSLNAGYEQYF. DNA of the CDR3: TGCGCCAGCAGCCTGAATGCAGGCTACGAGCAGTACTTC.

The rearrangement uses TRBV30 and TRBJ2-2, with no clear D. The V and J ends lost 4 bases and 1 base respectively, with 7 bases between them. From germline, CDR1 is GTSNPN and CDR2 SVGIG (reference sequence). The length of the CDR3 is 13 residues. The CDR3 spells CAWTLVNTGELFF. CDR3 in DNA: TGTGCCTGGACCCTAGTGAACACCGGGGAGCTGTTTTTT.

This clone has a single count. The CDR3 sequence is CSVVSNYGYTF. CDR3 DNA sequence: TGCAGCGTTGTATCTAACTATGGCTACACCTTC. The V call is TRBV29-1, the J call TRBJ1-2; D call uncertain. Trimming removed 4 bases at V and 0 bases at J, with 3 bases between. The CDR3 consists of 11 residues. Germline V gene data show CDR1 as SQVTM and CDR2 as ANQGSEA.

V and J are TRBV12-3 or TRBV12-4 and TRBJ1-2; 7 bases fit TRBD1. J gave up 6 bases and V 8 bases, and 6 bases lay outside the gene matches. The CDR3 extends over 12 amino acids. CDR3 protein: CASRQGGNGYTF. Here the CDR3 DNA reads TGTGCCAGCCGACAGGGAGGAAATGGCTACACCTTC.

This clone was counted only a few times. V is TRBV5-1 and J is TRBJ1-6; a weak D match, TRBD1 (6 bases). Germline CDR1 is SGHRS and CDR2 is YFSETQ. V was clipped by 0 bases and J by 5 bases, with 9 bases between them. This CDR3 comprises 15 residues. CDR3 amino acids: CASSLAGQHNSPLHF. In DNA, the CDR3 is TGCGCCAGCAGCTTGGCCGGACAGCATAATTCACCCCTCCACTTT.

Only a few counts were recorded for this clone. The chain is built from TRBV7-6 and TRBJ1-1; no definite D call. CDR3 length: 14 amino acids. V gave up 2 bases and J gave up 1 base, with 8 bases separating them. Germline-derived CDR1 and CDR2 are SGHVS and FNYEAQ. This CDR3 reads CASSLQQSNTEAFF. The CDR3 DNA reads as TGTGCCAGCAGCTTACAACAATCGAACACTGAAGCTTTCTTT.

The chain uses TRBV27 and TRBJ1-5, with a tentative D call TRBD1 (5 bases). The V and J ends lost 6 bases and 1 base respectively, with 10 bases between them. The germline V gene has CDR1 MNHEY and CDR2 SMNVEV (reference sequence). This CDR3 has 14 amino acids. This chain's CDR3 is CASRGGVSNQPQHF. The CDR3 nucleotides read TGTGCCAGCAGGGGGGGGGTAAGCAATCAGCCCCAGCATTTT.